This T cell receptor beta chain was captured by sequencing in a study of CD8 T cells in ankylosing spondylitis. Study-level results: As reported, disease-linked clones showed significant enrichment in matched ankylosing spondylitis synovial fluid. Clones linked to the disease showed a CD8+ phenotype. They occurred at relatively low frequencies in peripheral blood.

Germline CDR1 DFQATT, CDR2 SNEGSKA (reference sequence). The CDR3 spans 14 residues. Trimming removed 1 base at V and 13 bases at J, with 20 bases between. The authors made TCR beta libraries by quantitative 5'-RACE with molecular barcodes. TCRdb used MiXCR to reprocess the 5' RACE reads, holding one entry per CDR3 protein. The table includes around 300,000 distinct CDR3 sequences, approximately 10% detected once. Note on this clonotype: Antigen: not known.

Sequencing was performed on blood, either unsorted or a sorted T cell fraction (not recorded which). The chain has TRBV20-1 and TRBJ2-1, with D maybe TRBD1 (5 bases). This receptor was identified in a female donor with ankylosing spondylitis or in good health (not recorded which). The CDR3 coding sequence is TGCAGTGCTAGAGGGCAGGGCCGGATCTTAGGACAGTTCTTC. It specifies CSARGQGRILGQFF.